This T cell receptor (beta chain) derives from a study of T cells in Graves' hyperthyroidism and ophthalmopathy. Study results and caveats: Researchers report that a 13 V-J model separated ophthalmopathy from stable hyperthyroidism.

This clonotype was counted many times. Its specificity is unknown. Stable Graves' hyperthyroidism meant no ophthalmopathy progression within 18 months. These patients, aged 18 to 65, had recently diagnosed hyperthyroidism lasting under 2 months. Diagnoses used clinical symptoms, serum thyroxine and TRAb, thyroid ultrasound and orbital computed tomography. TCR beta CDR3 regions were amplified from RNA. The HTBI primer set served for first-round RT-PCR of the TCR CDR3. TCRdb fed the multiplex PCR reads into MiXCR, producing one record per CDR3 protein. The sample includes 450,000 to 700,000 distinct CDR3 sequences, approximately 44% of them seen just once. The CDR3 is 13 amino acids. Germline V gene data show CDR1 as DFQATT and CDR2 as SNEGSKA (reference sequence). The V end was cut by 6 bases, the J end by 5 bases, with 17 bases between.

The chain uses TRBV20-1 and TRBJ2-7, with D perhaps TRBD2 (5 bases). The source is a young woman with Graves' hyperthyroidism. The material sequenced was peripheral blood or thyroid tissue (not recorded which). The CDR3 loop is CSAKRLFGHEQYF. DNA for the CDR3: TGCAGTGCCAAGAGACTATTCGGGCACGAGCAGTACTTC.